The rows below give T cell receptor beta chains drawn from one sample of a study of cytomegalovirus exposure and HLA in healthy donors. The data were produced by immunoSEQ multiplex PCR, yet TCRdb's version contains in-frame clones alone and is incomplete. The table has 130,000 to 150,000 clones, approximately 78% seen once. The sequencing input was PBMCs. These TCRs come from a man aged 35 to 55 in good health and CMV-seropositive. The CDR3 runs from the conserved cysteine through the conserved F or W. D genes are given only for firm matches. For some rows the clone size is stated as once, few or many, or as a class when expanded; others skip it.

d_gene	abundance	len	v_gene	j_gene	CDR3nt	CDR3aa
TRBD1	NA	16	TRBV5-1	TRBJ2-2	TGCGCCAGCAGCTTGGATCAGGGGGCGGACACCGGGGAGCTGTTTTTT	CASSLDQGADTGELFF
TRBD1	NA	16	TRBV5-4	TRBJ2-3	TGTGCCAGCAGTAGGACAGGGGGCAACGGAGCAGATACGCAGTATTTT	CASSRTGGNGADTQYF
NA	NA	13	TRBV6-6	TRBJ1-5	TGTGCCAGCAGTTACTATCAGGGTCAGCCCCAGCATTTT	CASSYYQGQPQHF
NA	NA	13	TRBV6-5	TRBJ1-2	TGTGCCTCCCGGGAAGACATTCTGGATGGCTACACCTTC	CASREDILDGYTF
TRBD2	few	14	TRBV10-3	TRBJ2-7	TGTGCCATCACCCGAGCGGGAGGGCCGCACGAGCAGTACTTC	CAITRAGGPHEQYF
NA	NA	13	TRBV19	TRBJ2-1	TGTGCCAGTAGGTACGACAGTAGTAATGAGCAGTTCTTC	CASRYDSSNEQFF
NA	NA	14	TRBV14	TRBJ1-1	TGTGCCAGCAGCCAGCATCTGAACAGGGCAGAAGCTTTCTTT	CASSQHLNRAEAFF
TRBD2	few	17	TRBV7-3	TRBJ2-2	TGTGCCAGCAGCTTAAATCCAGGACTAGCATTGGGCGGGGAGCTGTTTTTT	CASSLNPGLALGGELFF
TRBD1	NA	14	TRBV27	TRBJ1-5	TGTGCCAGCAGGGGACAGGGGTTTTATCAGCCCCAGCATTTT	CASRGQGFYQPQHF
NA	few	11	TRBV7-9	TRBJ1-1	TGTGCCAGCAGCAAAGACAGTGAAGCTTTCTTT	CASSKDSEAFF
NA	few	15	TRBV5-1	TRBJ1-1	TGCGCCAGCAGCTTGCTCATCGGGGGAGGCACTGAAGCTTTCTTT	CASSLLIGGGTEAFF
TRBD2	NA	14	TRBV30	TRBJ2-7	TGTGCCTGGAGTGGACTAGCGGGAGTGGGTGAGCAGTACTTC	CAWSGLAGVGEQYF
TRBD2	NA	18	TRBV19	TRBJ2-2	TGTGCCAGTAGTCCGCTTGGAGTAGCGGGAGGTTCCACCGGGGAGCTGTTTTTT	CASSPLGVAGGSTGELFF
TRBD1	NA	15	TRBV7-2	TRBJ1-6	TGTGCCAGCAGCCCCCAAGGACAGGGCAATTCACCCCTCCACTTT	CASSPQGQGNSPLHF
NA	NA	15	TRBV9	TRBJ2-1	TGTGCCAGCAGCGTAGGGGCGTACCCGGGGAATGAGCAGTTCTTC	CASSVGAYPGNEQFF
NA	NA	15	TRBV30	TRBJ1-2	TGTGCCTGGAGTCCCACCGGGACACCCCTTTATGGCTACACCTTC	CAWSPTGTPLYGYTF
TRBD2	NA	16	TRBV6-1	TRBJ2-7	TGTGCCAGCAGTGGAGCCGGGACTAGCGGGAGGTACGAGCAGTACTTC	CASSGAGTSGRYEQYF
TRBD1	NA	15	TRBV7-9	TRBJ2-2	TGTGCCAGCAGCCCGGGACAGGGGAGGTCCGGGGAGCTGTTTTTT	CASSPGQGRSGELFF
TRBD2	NA	19	TRBV18	TRBJ2-1	TGTGCCAGCTCACACGCAGGACTAGCGGGAGCAGGATCCTACAATGAGCAGTTCTTC	CASSHAGLAGAGSYNEQFF
TRBD2	once	16	TRBV27	TRBJ2-1	TGTGCCAGCAGTCGTTACCGGTGGCGGGAGGTCAATGAGCAGTTCTTC	CASSRYRWREVNEQFF
NA	NA	15	TRBV5-4	TRBJ2-5	TGTGCCAGCAGGGATAGCAGGGGATCACAAGAGACCCAGTACTTC	CASRDSRGSQETQYF
NA	many	13	TRBV11-2	TRBJ2-7	TGTGCCAGCAGCACTCGCACAGGGCACGAGCAGTACTTC	CASSTRTGHEQYF
TRBD1	NA	13	TRBV7-9	TRBJ2-7	TGTGCCAGCAGTCGGGACAGCCCATACGAGCAGTACTTC	CASSRDSPYEQYF
TRBD1	NA	17	TRBV19	TRBJ2-7	TGTGCCAGTACCCCCGACAGGGGGCAGGTTGCCTCCTACGAGCAGTACTTC	CASTPDRGQVASYEQYF
TRBD1	NA	17	TRBV19	TRBJ1-2	TGTGCCAGTAGTCTCATCGGCAGTCAGACAGGGCTCAATGGCTACACCTTC	CASSLIGSQTGLNGYTF
TRBD1	NA	18	TRBV27	TRBJ1-5	TGTGCCAGCAGTTCCTTTCGCCACCGACAGGGGATTGATCAGCCCCAGCATTTT	CASSSFRHRQGIDQPQHF
NA	NA	12	TRBV6-5	TRBJ2-5	TGTGCCAGCACCGGAGACGGCTACGGGCAGTACTTC	CASTGDGYGQYF
NA	NA	14	TRBV27	TRBJ1-4	TGTGCCAGCGGGTATACCGGGACATCCGAAAAACTGTTTTTT	CASGYTGTSEKLFF
TRBD2	few	17	TRBV7-9	TRBJ2-1	TGTGCCAGCAGCTTCCTGACTAGCGGGAGGACAAGGGATGAGCAGTTCTTC	CASSFLTSGRTRDEQFF
TRBD2	NA	16	TRBV4-1	TRBJ2-7	TGCGCCAGCAGCCAAGAGTGGACTAGCGGAACCTACGAGCAGTACTTC	CASSQEWTSGTYEQYF
TRBD2	NA	12	TRBV2	TRBJ2-7	TGTGCCAGCACTGGTAGCGGGAACGAGCAGTACTTC	CASTGSGNEQYF
TRBD1	NA	16	TRBV6-1	TRBJ2-7	TGTGCCAGCAGTGTGTCCGGGACAGGGGATGGTTACGAGCAGTACTTC	CASSVSGTGDGYEQYF
NA	NA	17	TRBV27	TRBJ1-6	TGTGCCAGCACCGCCCGCGGGATCCCACAAGCAAATTCACCCCTCCACTTT	CASTARGIPQANSPLHF
TRBD2	NA	16	TRBV5-8	TRBJ2-1	TGTGCCAGCAGCTCTGGGACTAGCGGTGCCTACAATGAGCAGTTCTTC	CASSSGTSGAYNEQFF
TRBD2	NA	15	TRBV28	TRBJ2-7	TGTGCCAGCAGTTTCTCGACTAGCGGAGAACGGGAGCAGTACTTC	CASSFSTSGEREQYF
TRBD2	NA	15	TRBV5-6	TRBJ2-7	TGTGCCAGCAGCTTTAGCGGGATAAATAGGAACGAGCAGTACTTC	CASSFSGINRNEQYF
TRBD1	few	14	TRBV7-8	TRBJ1-1	TGTGCCAGCAGCGCGGGACAGATGAACACTGAAGCTTTCTTT	CASSAGQMNTEAFF
NA	once	12	TRBV7-9	TRBJ1-1	TGTGCCAGCAGGTATACGGACACTGAAGCTTTCTTT	CASRYTDTEAFF
NA	medium-sized	12	TRBV27	TRBJ1-1	TGTGCCAGCAGTTTGGGGGGACGTGAAGCTTTCTTT	CASSLGGREAFF
TRBD1	NA	15	TRBV5-6	TRBJ1-1	TGTGCCAGCAGCTTGGCCATAACAGGGGGTACTGAAGCTTTCTTT	CASSLAITGGTEAFF
NA	once	13	TRBV5-1	TRBJ2-5	TGCGCCAGCAACAGGGTAGGTGAAGAGACCCAGTACTTC	CASNRVGEETQYF
NA	NA	16	TRBV10-3	TRBJ1-3	TGTGCCATCAGTGAGTACGCAGGGGTCTCTGGAAACACCATATATTTT	CAISEYAGVSGNTIYF
NA	few	18	TRBV5-1	TRBJ2-2	TGCGCCAGCAGCTTGGTCCCTCGGGGGGCGGCGAACACCGGGGAGCTGTTTTTT	CASSLVPRGAANTGELFF
TRBD2	NA	14	TRBV6-6	TRBJ2-7	TGTGCCAGCAGTTACGGCGCGGGAGTCAGTGAGCAGTACTTC	CASSYGAGVSEQYF
NA	few	14	TRBV6-6	TRBJ1-6	TGTGCCAGCAGTTACTCCGCCGGTGGTTCACCCCTCCACTTT	CASSYSAGGSPLHF
TRBD1	NA	16	TRBV5-1	TRBJ2-7	TGCGCCAGCAGCCTCCTGACCGGGACAGGGACCTACGAGCAGTACTTC	CASSLLTGTGTYEQYF
TRBD2	NA	14	TRBV9	TRBJ2-5	TGTGCCAGCAGCGTAACAGCGGGAGCAGAGACCCAGTACTTC	CASSVTAGAETQYF
TRBD1	NA	18	TRBV19	TRBJ1-5	TGTGCCAGTACTGACCTAAGGGGGGACAGGGGCCCTCATCAGCCCCAGCATTTT	CASTDLRGDRGPHQPQHF
TRBD2	NA	16	TRBV19	TRBJ2-7	TGTGCCAGTAGTGTGACCCTAGCGGGAGATCCTTCAGGGCAGTACTTC	CASSVTLAGDPSGQYF
NA	NA	11	TRBV29-1	TRBJ1-2	TGCAGCGTTGAAGTCTCCTATGGCTACACCTTC	CSVEVSYGYTF
TRBD1	few	13	TRBV7-2	TRBJ2-7	TGTGCCAGCAGCTTGGATCCAGGGGGCGAGCAGTACTTC	CASSLDPGGEQYF
NA	NA	16	TRBV18	TRBJ2-7	TGTGCCAGCTCCCTAACTTATACAGGAAGGGGCTACGAGCAGTACTTC	CASSLTYTGRGYEQYF
TRBD1	NA	14	TRBV6-4	TRBJ1-2	TGTGCCAGCAGCGCTTCCTGGGACAGCTATGGCTACACCTTC	CASSASWDSYGYTF
NA	NA	13	TRBV5-1	TRBJ2-3	TGCGCCAGCAGTTCCGGGTTCACAGATACGCAGTATTTT	CASSSGFTDTQYF
NA	NA	15	TRBV11-2	TRBJ1-1	TGTGCCAGCAGCTTTCGGGGGGGATTGAACACTGAAGCTTTCTTT	CASSFRGGLNTEAFF